The rows below give T cell receptor beta chains drawn from one sample of a study of CD8 T cells in Susac syndrome. One entry per CDR3 protein results from TCRdb running MiXCR on the immunoSEQ multiplex PCR reads. This sample has roughly 140,000 distinct CDR3 sequences, with 85% to 95% found just once. The source material was CD4+ T cells from PBMCs. The receptors were gathered from a human donor with Susac syndrome. CDR3s include the opening cysteine and the closing phenylalanine or tryptophan.

j_call: TRBJ1-1; v_call: TRBV3-1; cdr3_aa: CASSERTGVPEAFF
j_call: TRBJ2-7; v_call: TRBV29-1; cdr3_aa: CSAGQGAREQYF
j_call: TRBJ1-5; v_call: TRBV2; cdr3_aa: CASSVRGIRPQHF
j_call: TRBJ1-1; v_call: TRBV19; cdr3_aa: CASSDRANTEAFF
j_call: TRBJ2-1; v_call: TRBV7-7; cdr3_aa: CASSPTLGGEQFF
j_call: TRBJ1-5; v_call: TRBV20-1; cdr3_aa: CSATLGGGQPQHF
j_call: TRBJ1-2; v_call: TRBV6-4; cdr3_aa: CASSDRFGYTF
j_call: TRBJ1-4; v_call: TRBV3-1; cdr3_aa: CASSHGQGNEKLFF
j_call: TRBJ2-3; v_call: TRBV19; cdr3_aa: CASSASTGFADTQYF
j_call: TRBJ2-3; v_call: TRBV9; cdr3_aa: CASSVGTSGITDTQYF
j_call: TRBJ1-1; v_call: TRBV29-1; cdr3_aa: CTAGESYTEAFF
j_call: TRBJ1-1; v_call: TRBV6-5; cdr3_aa: CASSSGAGQRRAFF
j_call: TRBJ2-7; v_call: TRBV14; cdr3_aa: CASSQVGARDDEQYF
j_call: TRBJ2-4; v_call: TRBV29-1; cdr3_aa: CSVRLAKNIQYF
j_call: TRBJ2-7; v_call: TRBV21-1; cdr3_aa: CASSKVTGYYEQYF
j_call: TRBJ1-3; v_call: TRBV29-1; cdr3_aa: CSVERSGNTIYF
j_call: TRBJ1-2; v_call: TRBV7-9; cdr3_aa: CATAEARGAGYGYTF
j_call: TRBJ2-5; v_call: TRBV25-1; cdr3_aa: CASSSRGRTPTRKTQYF
j_call: TRBJ1-1; v_call: TRBV29-1; cdr3_aa: CSVELGVNTEAFF
j_call: TRBJ1-1; v_call: TRBV3-1; cdr3_aa: CASSQRGGEAFF
j_call: TRBJ1-6; v_call: TRBV3-1; cdr3_aa: CASSQSGSYNSPLHF
j_call: TRBJ2-3; v_call: TRBV27; cdr3_aa: CASNQRTVRDRTTDTQYF
j_call: TRBJ2-5; v_call: TRBV29-1; cdr3_aa: CSVFVGKETQYF
j_call: TRBJ1-2; v_call: TRBV7-9; cdr3_aa: CASSFGFGYTF
j_call: TRBJ2-2; v_call: TRBV12-5; cdr3_aa: CASGPHSYGELFF
j_call: TRBJ1-1; v_call: TRBV29-1; cdr3_aa: CSVEVGARGAFF
j_call: TRBJ2-5; v_call: TRBV5-5; cdr3_aa: CASSLGPAGETQYF
j_call: TRBJ1-2; v_call: TRBV11-2; cdr3_aa: CASSLDDGRHGYTF
j_call: TRBJ2-7; v_call: TRBV18; cdr3_aa: CASSLNRVYEQYF
j_call: TRBJ1-2; v_call: TRBV9; cdr3_aa: CASSVGQANYGYTF
j_call: TRBJ2-7; v_call: TRBV29-1; cdr3_aa: CSVESGYEQYF
j_call: TRBJ1-2; v_call: TRBV20-1; cdr3_aa: CSATSTNYGYTF
j_call: TRBJ1-5; v_call: TRBV4-1; cdr3_aa: CASSQGGINQPQHF
j_call: TRBJ2-3; v_call: TRBV19; cdr3_aa: CASSLESGIGTDTQYF
j_call: TRBJ1-2; v_call: TRBV6-5; cdr3_aa: CASSSQDRGHYGYTF
j_call: TRBJ2-7; v_call: TRBV7-9; cdr3_aa: CASSTGTGDYEQYF
j_call: TRBJ1-5; v_call: TRBV20-1; cdr3_aa: CSVTGSNQPQHF
j_call: TRBJ1-1; v_call: TRBV29-1; cdr3_aa: CSVGQGASTISTEAFF
j_call: TRBJ2-5; v_call: TRBV5-4; cdr3_aa: CASSLPGQEETQYF
j_call: TRBJ2-5; v_call: TRBV20-1; cdr3_aa: CSASSGGPGTQYF